The entry below describes one T cell receptor beta chain. The germline gives CDR1 SQVTM, CDR2 ANQGSEA. Trimming shortened V by 7 bases and J by 2 bases, and 15 bases separated the two germline ends. CDR3 length: 14 residues. This entry is derived from a study of CD8+ T cells in alopecia areata. The sample's treatment: oral pan-JAK inhibitor, 5-10 mg twice daily. Following extraction, RNA underwent reverse transcription to cDNA, which served as the sequencing template. Produced via immunoSEQ multiplex PCR; TCRdb's table is partial and in-frame only. The table records about 300,000 clones, nearly 60% of them present only once.

This specimen was CD4+ T cells sorted from blood, taken at week 24, from a patient treated with tofacitinib. This receptor was identified in a human donor with alopecia areata. The chain combines TRBV29-1 with TRBJ1-5; D is possibly TRBD1 (5 bases). CDR3 sequence: CSASGGEGNQPQHF. The DNA of the CDR3 is TGCAGCGCCAGCGGAGGGGAGGGCAATCAGCCCCAGCATTTT.